The T cell receptor beta chain described here comes from a study of T-cell reconstitution after alpha-beta-depleted transplantation in children. Points from the study as a whole: Alpha-beta T cells about two months after transplant reportedly derived from several hundred expanded graft clones.

Researchers prepared the TCRbeta library using unique molecular identifiers, the study reports. MiXCR, run by TCRdb on the PCR reads, gives a single entry per CDR3 protein. The sample includes 480,000 or so distinct CDR3 sequences, over 9.5% seen only once; the top ten take around 2%. As for this clonotype: The antigen is unknown.

The CDR3 length is 14 residues. The V end was cut by 3 bases, the J end by 2 bases, with 11 bases between. The V call is TRBV12-3 or TRBV12-4, the J call TRBJ2-7; D unclear. The specimen was PBMCs, collected before TCRalphabeta/CD19-depleted stem cell transplant. This TCR was recovered from a child aged 2-9 years with inherited bone marrow failure, due to receive a stem cell transplant. In nucleotides, the CDR3 is TGTGCCAGCAGTTTTTGGGGTGGGCCCTACGAGCAGTACTTC. Translating it yields CASSFWGGPYEQYF.